Each of the 10 T cell receptor beta chains below was sequenced from the same sample in a study of blood T cell repertoires in COVID-19. Sequencing was performed with immunoSEQ multiplex PCR; in TCRdb, only in-frame clones are kept and a portion is missing. The data show approximately 100,000 clones, roughly four fifths seen once. Sequencing was performed on peripheral blood. All receptors come from a man aged 65 to 79 with active or convalescent COVID-19.

This clone was detected a few times. The chain joins TRBV9 to TRBJ1-2; D is unclear. The V and J ends lost 3 bases and 8 bases respectively, with 11 bases between them. From germline, CDR1 is SGDLS and CDR2 YYNGEE. The CDR3 is made up of 12 amino acids. The CDR3 here is CASSEPHPGYTF. In nucleotides, the CDR3 is TGTGCCAGCAGCGAGCCCCACCCAGGCTACACCTTC.

V usage is TRBV24-1 and J usage is TRBJ2-1, with 8 bases lining up with TRBD2. Germline V gene data show CDR1 as KGHDR and CDR2 as SFDVKD. With V trimmed by 1 base and J by 2 bases, 3 bases remained unmatched. The CDR3 totals 16 residues. CDR3 protein: CATSDLSGGTYNEQFF. The CDR3 coding sequence is TGTGCCACCAGTGATTTATCGGGAGGGACCTACAATGAGCAGTTCTTC.

The chain is built from TRBV19 and TRBJ1-6; D is perhaps TRBD1 (6 bases). Trimming left V 5 bases short and J 8 bases short, with 13 bases between. There are 14 residues in the CDR3. Germline V gene sequence: CDR1 LNHDA, CDR2 SQIVND (reference sequence). This CDR3 reads CASSRQGSDSPLHF. The CDR3 coding sequence is TGTGCCAGTAGTCGTCAGGGGAGCGATTCACCCCTCCACTTT.

V is TRBV3-1 (or the pseudogene TRBV3-2) and J is TRBJ2-5; 8 nucleotides match TRBD1. From germline, CDR1 is LGHDT and CDR2 YNNKEL (reference sequence). J gave up 4 bases and V 0 bases, and 13 bases lay outside the gene matches. This CDR3 contains 18 residues. The CDR3 sequence is CASSQDHPDRGWVETQYF. Written as DNA, the CDR3 is TGTGCCAGCAGCCAAGATCACCCCGACAGGGGATGGGTAGAGACCCAGTACTTC.

This chain uses TRBV11-2 with TRBJ2-3, with 11 bases aligning to TRBD2. Germline V gene lookup returns CDR1 SGHAT and CDR2 FQNNGV. The ends lost 5 bases at V and 4 bases at J; junction bases unmatched: 8. CDR3 length: 16 amino acids. The CDR3 region is CASSGRTSGLSDTQYF. CDR3 coding DNA: TGTGCCAGCAGCGGGCGGACTAGCGGGCTGTCAGATACGCAGTATTTT.

The J gene is TRBJ1-2, the V gene TRBV28, with D perhaps matching TRBD1 (5 bases). The germline V gene encodes CDR1 MDHEN and CDR2 SYDVKM. The germline V and J ends were trimmed by 3 bases and 0 bases, with 11 bases remaining between them. The CDR3 runs to 15 residues. The CDR3 region is CASSFGQRANYGYTF. The CDR3 DNA reads as TGTGCCAGCAGTTTTGGACAAAGAGCTAACTATGGCTACACCTTC.

The chain is built from TRBV11-2 and TRBJ2-2, with D unresolved. V shed 0 bases and J shed 0 bases, with 5 bases lying between them. The CDR3 totals 15 residues. The germline V gene encodes CDR1 SGHAT and CDR2 FQNNGV. CDR3 nucleotides: TGTGCCAGCAGCTTAGATCTAGCGAACACCGGGGAGCTGTTTTTT. This translates into CASSLDLANTGELFF. The entire variable domain, with the rest obtained from reference TRBV11-2 and TRBJ2-2, is as follows: EAGVAQSPRYKIIEKRQSVAFWCNPISGHATLYWYQQILGQGPKLLIQFQNNGVVDDSQLPKDRFSAERLKGVDSTLKIQPAKLEDSAVYLCASSLDLANTGELFFGEGSRLTVL.

This rearrangement joins TRBV19 to TRBJ1-5; D gene ambiguous. This CDR3 region has 12 residues. With 6 bases removed from V and 3 bases from J, the gap between germline ends came to 6 bases. CDR1 LNHDA and CDR2 SQIVND come from the germline V gene (reference sequence). CDR3 residues: CASSRSNQPQHF. In DNA form, the CDR3 reads TGTGCCAGTAGCCGGTCCAATCAGCCCCAGCATTTT.

The J gene is TRBJ1-5, the V gene TRBV11-2; 8 bases map to TRBD1. The CDR3 covers 15 residues. V dropped 5 bases and J dropped 0; count of bases not matched to a gene: 3. Germline V gene data show CDR1 as SGHAT and CDR2 as FQNNGV. CDR3 loop: CASSPDRASNQPQHF. DNA of the CDR3: TGTGCCAGCAGCCCGGACAGGGCTAGCAATCAGCCCCAGCATTTT.

The chain combines TRBV28 with TRBJ2-3; 9 bases match TRBD2. CDR3 length equals 15 residues. Germline loops: CDR1 MDHEN, CDR2 SYDVKM. V was pared by 6 bases and J by 1 base, with 5 bases of the junction left unmatched. The chain's CDR3 is CASSELAGGTDTQYF. The CDR3 coding sequence is TGTGCCAGCAGCGAACTAGCGGGCGGCACAGATACGCAGTATTTT. The entire variable domain, with the rest obtained from reference TRBV28 and TRBJ2-3, is as follows: DVKVTQSSRYLVKRTGEKVFLECVQDMDHENMFWYRQDPGLGLRLIYFSYDVKMKEKGDIPEGYSVSREKKERFSLILESASTNQTSMYLCASSELAGGTDTQYFGPGTRLTVL.